A selection of T cell receptor beta chains follows, all from one sample in a study of cytomegalovirus exposure and HLA in healthy donors. Method: immunoSEQ multiplex PCR; TCRdb's copy keeps in-frame clones and lacks some. This sample has about 170,000 clones, with approximately 75% found just once. The specimen was PBMCs. The receptors originated from a young woman in good health and CMV-seronegative. CDR3s include the opening cysteine and the closing phenylalanine or tryptophan.

J gene,V gene,CDR3 protein
TRBJ2-3,TRBV5-1,CASSLGLAGTDTQYF
TRBJ2-2,TRBV7-9,CASSFPGTSTGELFF
TRBJ1-3,TRBV6-5,CASRLAQGGNTIYF
TRBJ2-5,TRBV7-8,CASSLVPRGQGLEAQYF
TRBJ2-7,TRBV2,CASSESTSGSYEQYF
TRBJ2-7,TRBV7-6,CASSPRAGTASYEQYF
NA,TRBV5-5,CASSLPRGTYEQYF
TRBJ2-3,TRBV4-1,CASSQDASTDTQYF
TRBJ2-7,TRBV6-4,CASSDASGTSIYEQYF
TRBJ2-5,TRBV9,CASSDAAGGLEETQYF
TRBJ2-7,TRBV28,CAGSWGRFSEQYF
TRBJ1-6,TRBV27,CASSLGPRSPNSPLHF
TRBJ2-7,TRBV7-9,CASSKASGSLHEQYF
TRBJ1-4,TRBV30,CAWSHSFNEKLFF
TRBJ2-1,TRBV19,CASSISGTGFNEQFF
TRBJ2-7,TRBV5-6,CASSHRLSYEQYF
TRBJ2-3,TRBV11-2,CASSLDFRTSGGELTDTQYF
TRBJ1-2,TRBV7-9,CSSSLAQSYGYTF
TRBJ2-1,TRBV11-3,CASSLSLANEQFF
TRBJ2-3,TRBV7-6,CASSQGDTQYF
TRBJ2-7,TRBV9,CASSVGLVAGGDYEQYF
TRBJ1-1,TRBV6-1,CASSATRVKTEAFF
TRBJ2-6,TRBV18,CASSVPGTGANVLTF
TRBJ1-1,TRBV14,CASSLGGTVMNTEAFF
TRBJ2-7,TRBV4-1,CASSPGLAGSSYEQYF
TRBJ2-5,TRBV4-2,CASSQEGGLPPETQYF
TRBJ2-3,TRBV5-1,CASSWGGATLSTDTQYF
TRBJ2-2,TRBV2,CASMWTASNTGELFF
TRBJ1-1,TRBV18,CASSPPRGGGTEAFF
TRBJ2-3,TRBV11-3,CASSLGLAHTDTQYF
TRBJ2-7,TRBV19,CASSILGSDEQYF
TRBJ1-4,TRBV5-1,CASSPGQGARIGEKLFF
TRBJ1-1,TRBV9,CASSVGGVEAFF
TRBJ2-7,TRBV19,CASSITGFQGAGEQYF
TRBJ2-7,TRBV28,CASSFYRGSLSSYEQYF
TRBJ2-3,TRBV27,CARGTSGTDTQYF
TRBJ2-7,TRBV6-1,CATTQSNYEQYF
TRBJ2-3,TRBV25-1,CASSLPELGTDTQYF